The clone carrying this T cell receptor (beta chain) was observed many times. The antigen is not known. In TCRdb, the RT-PCR reads were re-called with MiXCR into one record per CDR3 protein. The sample has 200,000 to 250,000 distinct CDR3 sequences; 9% to 15% are singletons. The data derive from a study of response to subunit inactivated influenza vaccine. Study-wide results and limits: The authors proposed limited new T cell recruitment per seasonal influenza vaccination.

This sequence was found in a man aged 50 to 59 who received an inactivated influenza vaccine. The starting material was non-naive T cells sorted from PBMCs, obtained approximately 15 days before vaccination.

CDR3 amino acids: CASSLQGGYTF. CDR3 nucleotide sequence: TGTGCCAGCAGCTTACAGGGTGGCTACACCTTC. This chain connects TRBV7-9 to TRBJ1-2; a weak D match, TRBD1 (5 bases). Germline-derived CDR1 and CDR2 are SEHNR and FQNEAQ (reference sequence). Between the trimmed V and J ends, which lost 2 bases and 7 bases, there was a span of 5 bases. This CDR3 spans 11 amino acids.